The rows below give T cell receptor beta chains drawn from one sample of a study of blood T cell repertoires in COVID-19. Method: immunoSEQ multiplex PCR; TCRdb's copy keeps in-frame clones and lacks some. The repertoire holds fewer than 450,000 clones, with roughly 88% as singletons. The sample taken for sequencing was PBMCs or T cells enriched from blood (not recorded which). These receptors all stem from a man between 18 and 29 years old who had recovered from COVID-19. Both conserved end residues are part of each CDR3. The D gene is left open where the match is weak. Part of the rows lack a size; the others show once, few, many or a class for expanded clones.

j_call clone_size d_call v_call cdr3_nt cdr3_aa
TRBJ1-1 NA NA TRBV12-3/TRBV12-4 TGTGCCAGCAGTTTATGGGGGGAAACTGAAGCTTTCTTT CASSLWGETEAFF
TRBJ1-6 NA NA TRBV28 TGTGCCAGCAGTCTAATACAGGCAAATTCACCCCTCCACTTT CASSLIQANSPLHF
TRBJ1-1 NA NA TRBV29-1 TGCAGCGTTGAATCGGGGCGGGGGGCTTTCTTT CSVESGRGAFF
TRBJ2-1 NA TRBD1 TRBV23-1 TGCGCCAGCAGTCAAGCCGGACAGGGAGGTGGAAATGAGCAGTTCTTC CASSQAGQGGGNEQFF
TRBJ2-2 NA TRBD2 TRBV7-3 TGTGCCAGCAGCTTAGGTCGCGGGAGGGCCCGCGGGGAGCTGTTTTTT CASSLGRGRARGELFF
TRBJ1-5 once NA TRBV3-1/TRBV3-2 TGTGCCAGCAGCCAAATGACTAATCAGCCCCAGCATTTT CASSQMTNQPQHF
TRBJ2-7 NA TRBD1 TRBV5-5 TGTGCCAGCAGCTACTCGGGACAGAGCTCCTACGAGCAGTACTTC CASSYSGQSSYEQYF
TRBJ1-4 NA NA TRBV13 TGTGCCAGCAGCTTTTTGGGGGGGCAAAAACTGTTTTTT CASSFLGGQKLFF
TRBJ2-7 few NA TRBV6-1 TGTGCCAGCAGTGAATTCAACGGTTACGAGCAGTACTTC CASSEFNGYEQYF
TRBJ1-2 NA TRBD1 TRBV10-3 TGTGCCATCAGTAATAGTCAGGGGGTGAGCTACACCTTC CAISNSQGVSYTF
TRBJ1-5 NA NA TRBV6-5 TGTGCCAGCTGTCGGCAGGGCAATCAGCCCCAGCATTTT CASCRQGNQPQHF
TRBJ2-7 NA TRBD2 TRBV7-9 TGTGCCAGCAGCTCCCCTAGCGGGGGTCGCTACGAGCAGTACTTC CASSSPSGGRYEQYF
TRBJ1-2 NA NA TRBV5-6 TGTGCCAGCAGCTTGGATACCAGGGCGAACTATGGCTACACCTTC CASSLDTRANYGYTF
TRBJ2-1 NA TRBD2 TRBV28 TGTGCCAGCAGATCTAGCGGGAGTTATGGTGAGCAGTTCTTC CASRSSGSYGEQFF
TRBJ1-5 NA NA TRBV28 TGTGCCAGCATGGAGTTGCGGGGGGATCAGCCCCAGCATTTT CASMELRGDQPQHF
TRBJ1-2 NA TRBD1 TRBV19 TGTGCCAGTAGTATACGAATACAGGGGGCGCTTATCTATGGCTACACCTTC CASSIRIQGALIYGYTF
TRBJ1-6 NA TRBD1 TRBV5-4 TGTGCCAGCAGCGTAGGACAGGGGAGTCTTTTCTATAATTCACCCCTCCACTTT CASSVGQGSLFYNSPLHF
TRBJ1-4 NA NA TRBV2 TGTGCCAGCAGTGGAGTTAATGAAAAACTGTTTTTT CASSGVNEKLFF